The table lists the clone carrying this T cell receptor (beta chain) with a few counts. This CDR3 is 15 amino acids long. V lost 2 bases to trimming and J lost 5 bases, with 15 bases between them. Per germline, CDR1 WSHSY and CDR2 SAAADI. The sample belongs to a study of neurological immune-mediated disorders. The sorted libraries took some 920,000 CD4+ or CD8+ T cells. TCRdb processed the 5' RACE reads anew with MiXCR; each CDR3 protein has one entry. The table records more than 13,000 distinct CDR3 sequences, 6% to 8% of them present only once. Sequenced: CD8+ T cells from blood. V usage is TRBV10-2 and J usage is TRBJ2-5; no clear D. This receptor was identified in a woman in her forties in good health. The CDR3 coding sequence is TGCGCCAGCAGTGAGAACTCCCATAATGTGGAGACCCAGTACTTC. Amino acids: CASSENSHNVETQYF.